These 26 T cell receptor beta chains were sequenced from one sample in a study of cytomegalovirus exposure and HLA in healthy donors (dated by TCRdb to 2016 to 2017). The library was produced with the immunoSEQ multiplex PCR assay. The table was pulled from immuneACCESS by TCRdb, which kept in-frame rearrangements only. Such tables lose some clones; where checked, under half of the loss comes from unresolved V genes, and the rest has no known cause. For this sample there are under 200,000 clones; roughly 90% appear just once. Together, the top ten hold roughly 4.2% of the sample. Specimen: PBMCs. The receptors come from a man aged 18 to 30 in good health and CMV-seropositive.

The rearrangement uses TRBV28 and TRBJ1-2, with D tentatively TRBD1 (5 bases). The V end was cut by 4 bases, the J end by 6 bases, with 12 bases between. This CDR3 region has 13 residues. Germline V CDR1 and CDR2: MDHEN, SYDVKM. CDR3 bases: TGTGCCAGCAGTTCACACGACAGAAATGGCTACACCTTC. Its translation is CASSSHDRNGYTF.

The J gene is TRBJ1-5, the V gene TRBV7-8; 9 nucleotides match TRBD1. There are 19 residues in the CDR3. V gave up 3 bases and J gave up 3 bases; unmatched junction bases: 15. CDR1 SGHVS and CDR2 FQNEAQ come from the germline V gene. Here the CDR3 reads CASSLTGTGLATPNQPQHF. CDR3 nucleotides: TGTGCCAGCAGCTTGACCGGGACAGGGTTGGCTACGCCCAATCAGCCCCAGCATTTT.

The chain has TRBV9 and TRBJ1-3, with D maybe TRBD1 (6 bases). Germline V gives CDR1 SGDLS, CDR2 YYNGEE. The CDR3 loop spans 14 amino acids. V lost 1 base to trimming and J lost 2 bases, with 7 bases between them. The CDR3 spells CASSVQGPGNTIYF. Written as DNA, the CDR3 is TGTGCCAGCAGCGTACAGGGGCCTGGAAACACCATATATTTT.

This chain links TRBV10-1 with TRBJ2-3; 16 nucleotides line up with TRBD2. J gave up 7 bases and V 0 bases, and 10 bases lay outside the gene matches. This CDR3 is built from 19 residues. Germline V gives CDR1 WNHNN, CDR2 SYGVQD (reference sequence). CDR3 amino acids: CASSESPPGLAGGTYTQYF. The CDR3 bases are TGCGCCAGCAGTGAGTCCCCACCGGGACTAGCGGGAGGGACGTATACGCAGTATTTT.

This clone was detected once. The V gene is TRBV5-4, the J gene TRBJ2-5, with a tentative D call TRBD2 (6 bases). The CDR3 spans 14 residues. The germline V and J ends were trimmed by 0 bases and 2 bases, with 8 bases remaining between them. Germline assignment: CDR1 SGHNT and CDR2 YYREEE (reference sequence). The CDR3 sequence: CASSLGAGQETQYF. The CDR3 DNA follows: TGTGCCAGCAGCTTGGGGGCGGGACAAGAGACCCAGTACTTC.

This clone was detected a few times. The chain's CDR3 is CASSGPQGPNIQYF. The CDR3 region has the DNA TGTGCCAGCAGCGGACCACAGGGGCCCAACATTCAGTACTTC. The chain joins TRBV28 to TRBJ2-4; 7 bases agree with TRBD1. The CDR3 contains 14 residues. The germline CDR1 and CDR2 sequences are MDHEN and SYDVKM. Unmatched junction bases numbered 9, after V lost 6 bases and J lost 7 bases.

V gene TRBV19 combines with J gene TRBJ2-1, with TRBD2 matching 10 bases. Unmatched junction bases numbered 4, after V lost 9 bases and J lost 2 bases. Germline CDR1 reads LNHDA; CDR2 reads SQIVND (reference sequence). The CDR3 extends over 14 amino acids. The CDR3 here is CASKLAGTYNEQFF. CDR3 DNA: TGTGCCAGCAAACTAGCGGGAACCTACAATGAGCAGTTCTTC.

This chain links TRBV5-4 with TRBJ2-6; no definite D call. Trimming left V 0 bases short and J 0 bases short, with 10 bases between. Germline CDR1 and CDR2: SGHNT and YYREEE (reference sequence). This CDR3 is built from 17 residues. CDR3 residues: CASSLGQAISGANVLTF. CDR3 nucleotides: TGTGCCAGCAGCTTGGGGCAGGCAATCTCTGGGGCCAACGTCCTGACTTTC.

The chain couples TRBV15 to TRBJ2-6; D call uncertain. From germline, CDR1 is LNHNV and CDR2 YYDKDF (reference sequence). V shed 0 bases and J shed 1 base, with 10 bases lying between them. This CDR3 is 17 amino acids long. The CDR3 coding sequence is TGTGCCACCAGCAGAGAGGGCTCAGTATCTGGGGCCAACGTCCTGACTTTC. It translates to CATSREGSVSGANVLTF.

This sequence joins TRBV6-1 and TRBJ1-1; the match to TRBD1 covers 8 bases. Germline V lookup: CDR1 MNHNS, CDR2 SASEGT. The trim removed 10 bases at V and 0 bases at J, leaving 7 bases unmatched. The length of the CDR3 is 14 residues. The CDR3 bases are TGTGCCACCAATCAGGGGGCTCTGAACACTGAAGCTTTCTTT. Its protein is CATNQGALNTEAFF.

The chain carries TRBV27 and TRBJ2-7; a weak D match, TRBD2 (6 bases). The CDR3 loop spans 13 amino acids. Looked up from germline, CDR1 is MNHEY and CDR2 is SMNVEV (reference sequence). The V and J ends lost 3 bases and 4 bases respectively, with 10 bases between them. CDR3 protein: CASSLGTGYEQYF. The CDR3 DNA follows: TGTGCCAGCAGTTTGGGGACTGGTTACGAGCAGTACTTC.

The chain is built from TRBV7-2 and TRBJ2-2; no reliable D call. Germline V gene sequence: CDR1 SGHTA, CDR2 FQGNSA. V gave up 3 bases and J gave up 8 bases, with 10 bases separating them. The CDR3 spans 13 residues. The CDR3 nucleotides read TGTGCCAGCAGCTTCTATGTAGAGGGGGAGCTGTTTTTT. This translates into CASSFYVEGELFF.

Concerning this clone: The sample holds other DNA sequences that translate to the same CDR3. CDR3 DNA sequence: TGTGCCACCAGCAGGACAGGGAACTATGGCTACACCTTC. Residues: CATSRTGNYGYTF. This chain connects TRBV15 to TRBJ1-2, with 7 nucleotides matching TRBD1. This CDR3 is 13 amino acids long. Unmatched junction bases numbered 0, after V lost 3 bases and J lost 2 bases. The germline gives CDR1 LNHNV, CDR2 YYDKDF (reference sequence).

V gene TRBV9 combines with J gene TRBJ2-3, with 7 bases identical to TRBD2. The CDR3 is made up of 15 amino acids. In germline, CDR1 is SGDLS, CDR2 YYNGEE. J was trimmed by 2 bases and V by 3 bases; bases with no gene match: 6. The CDR3 is CASSAASGDTDTQYF. In DNA form, the CDR3 reads TGTGCCAGCAGCGCCGCTAGCGGTGACACAGATACGCAGTATTTT.

This rearrangement joins TRBV6-1 to TRBJ1-2; D is ambiguous. V was pared by 2 bases and J by 1 base, with 14 bases between. This CDR3 is built from 16 residues. Germline V gene lookup returns CDR1 MNHNS and CDR2 SASEGT. CDR3 region: CASSESPTGINYGYTF. Here the CDR3 DNA reads TGTGCCAGCAGTGAATCCCCGACGGGTATTAACTATGGCTACACCTTC.

V gene TRBV28 combines with J gene TRBJ2-1; 7 nucleotides align to TRBD1. Germline values: CDR1 MDHEN, CDR2 SYDVKM. CDR3 size: 16 residues. The V segment lost 0 bases and the J segment 7 bases; nucleotides outside the gene matches: 9. Here the CDR3 DNA reads TGTGCCAGCAGTTTATGGACAGGGATAAGCATGAATGAGCAGTTCTTC. Its translation is CASSLWTGISMNEQFF.

The J gene is TRBJ2-5, the V gene TRBV4-2; D is perhaps TRBD2 (7 bases). In germline, CDR1 is LGHNA, CDR2 YNFKEQ. V lost 0 bases and J 4 bases, leaving 18 bases between the germline ends. This CDR3 is built from 17 residues. The CDR3 DNA is TGTGCCAGCAGCCAAGAACTAGCGACAGGAGGCGCAGAGACCCAGTACTTC. Translation gives CASSQELATGGAETQYF.

The chain combines TRBV7-3 with TRBJ2-2; 7 bases are shared with TRBD1. After removal of 2 bases from V and 3 bases from J, the junction contained 3 bases not matched to a gene. CDR1 is SGHTA and CDR2 is FQGTGA in the germline V gene. This CDR3 region has 15 residues. The CDR3 sequence is CASSLHQGDTGELFF. CDR3 DNA: TGTGCCAGCAGCTTACACCAGGGGGACACCGGGGAGCTGTTTTTT.

The chain is built from TRBV4-2 and TRBJ2-2; 8 positions agree with TRBD2. Germline CDR1 is LGHNA and CDR2 is YNFKEQ. The CDR3 consists of 17 residues. The V gene end was trimmed by 0 bases and the J gene end by 1 base; junction bases not matched to a gene: 4. CDR3: CASSQESAGGNTGELFF. The CDR3 DNA follows: TGTGCCAGCAGCCAAGAGTCGGCGGGAGGGAACACCGGGGAGCTGTTTTTT.

V gene TRBV18 combines with J gene TRBJ2-2; D not certain. Germline lookup yields CDR1 KGHSH and CDR2 LQKENI. The CDR3 sequence is 14 residues long. V shed 5 bases and J shed 3 bases, with 10 bases lying between them. The CDR3: CASSYSGYTGELFF. The DNA for the CDR3 is TGTGCCAGCTCATATTCAGGCTACACCGGGGAGCTGTTTTTT.

This clone has just one count. The chain couples TRBV6-6 to TRBJ2-3; no clear D. V was shortened by 0 bases and J by 0 bases, with 10 bases between the two germline ends. This CDR3 spans 16 amino acids. Germline V lookup: CDR1 MNHNY, CDR2 SVGAGI (reference sequence). CDR3 in amino acids: CASSYSKAVSTDTQYF. In DNA form, the CDR3 reads TGTGCCAGCAGTTACTCCAAGGCGGTCAGCACAGATACGCAGTATTTT.

The chain employs TRBV28 and TRBJ2-1, with TRBD2 identical over 12 bases. The length of the CDR3 is 17 residues. CDR1 and CDR2 from the germline V gene are MDHEN and SYDVKM. V shed 3 bases and J 0 bases; nucleotides not matched to a gene: 3. The CDR3 DNA follows: TGTGCCAGCAGTTTGACTAGCGGGAGCCTCTCCTACAATGAGCAGTTCTTC. Amino acids: CASSLTSGSLSYNEQFF.

This chain uses TRBV28 with TRBJ1-5; D uncertain. This CDR3 has 14 residues. Between the trimmed V and J ends, which lost 4 bases and 3 bases, there was a span of 10 bases. From germline, CDR1 is MDHEN and CDR2 SYDVKM. The CDR3 sequence is CASSSSGSNQPQHF. CDR3 sequence (DNA): TGTGCCAGCAGTTCGTCGGGTTCCAATCAGCCCCAGCATTTT.

The chain uses TRBV7-9 and TRBJ2-7, with 8 bases fitting TRBD1. The junction had 10 bases not matched to a gene; V was cut back by 3 bases and J by 0 bases. The germline V gene encodes CDR1 SEHNR and CDR2 FQNEAQ (reference sequence). The CDR3 length is 17 residues. In DNA form, the CDR3 reads TGTGCCAGCAGCTTTGGAAGGACAGGGCATAGCTCCTACGAGCAGTACTTC. Its protein is CASSFGRTGHSSYEQYF.

This sequence joins TRBV28 and TRBJ2-7; 9 bases line up with TRBD1. This CDR3 comprises 16 residues. Unmatched junction bases numbered 12, after V lost 5 bases and J lost 4 bases. From germline, CDR1 is MDHEN and CDR2 SYDVKM. The CDR3 DNA follows: TGTGCCAGCAGTATACCGGGACAGGGAAACAAGTACGAGCAGTACTTC. It translates to CASSIPGQGNKYEQYF.

The chain links TRBV29-1 to TRBJ2-7, with D tentatively TRBD1 (6 bases). Germline V gene data show CDR1 as SQVTM and CDR2 as ANQGSEA. Trimming removed 4 bases from V and 2 bases from J, with 12 bases in between. The CDR3 has 13 residues. The CDR3 region is CSVAGDRTYEQYF. The CDR3 DNA is TGCAGCGTTGCAGGGGATCGGACCTACGAGCAGTACTTC.